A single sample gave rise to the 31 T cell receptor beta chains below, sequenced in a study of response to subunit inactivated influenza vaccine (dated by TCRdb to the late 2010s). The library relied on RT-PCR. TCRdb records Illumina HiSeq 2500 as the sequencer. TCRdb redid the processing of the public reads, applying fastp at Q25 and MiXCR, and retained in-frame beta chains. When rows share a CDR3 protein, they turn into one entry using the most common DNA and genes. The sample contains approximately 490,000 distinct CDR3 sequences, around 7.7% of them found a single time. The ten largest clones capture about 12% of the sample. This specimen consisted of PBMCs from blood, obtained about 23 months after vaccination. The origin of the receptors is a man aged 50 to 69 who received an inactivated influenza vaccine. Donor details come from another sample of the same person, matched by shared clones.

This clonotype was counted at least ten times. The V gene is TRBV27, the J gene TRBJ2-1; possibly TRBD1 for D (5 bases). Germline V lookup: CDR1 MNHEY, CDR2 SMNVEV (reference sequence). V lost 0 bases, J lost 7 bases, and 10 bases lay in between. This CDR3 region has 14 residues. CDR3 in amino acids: CASSLSRGLNEQFF. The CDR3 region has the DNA TGTGCCAGCAGTTTATCAAGGGGATTAAATGAGCAGTTCTTC.

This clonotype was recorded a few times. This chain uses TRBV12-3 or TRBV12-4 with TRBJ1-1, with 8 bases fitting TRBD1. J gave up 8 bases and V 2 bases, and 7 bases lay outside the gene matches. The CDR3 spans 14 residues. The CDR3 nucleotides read TGTGCCAGCAGTTTACAGGACAGGGAAGGAGAAGCTTTCTTT. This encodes CASSLQDREGEAFF.

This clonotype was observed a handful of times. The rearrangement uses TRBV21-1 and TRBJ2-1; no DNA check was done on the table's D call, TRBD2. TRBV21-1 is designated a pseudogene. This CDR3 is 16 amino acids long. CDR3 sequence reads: CASSENGASGVDEQFF. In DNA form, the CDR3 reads TGTGCCAGCAGCGAAAACGGGGCTAGCGGGGTCGATGAGCAGTTCTTC.

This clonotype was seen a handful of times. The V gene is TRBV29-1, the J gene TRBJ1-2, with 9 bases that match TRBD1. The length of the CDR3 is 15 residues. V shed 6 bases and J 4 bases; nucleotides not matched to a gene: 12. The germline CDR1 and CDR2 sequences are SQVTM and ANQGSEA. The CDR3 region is CSVVPGQGSRYGYTF. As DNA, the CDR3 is TGCAGCGTAGTACCGGGACAGGGATCCCGCTATGGCTACACCTTC.

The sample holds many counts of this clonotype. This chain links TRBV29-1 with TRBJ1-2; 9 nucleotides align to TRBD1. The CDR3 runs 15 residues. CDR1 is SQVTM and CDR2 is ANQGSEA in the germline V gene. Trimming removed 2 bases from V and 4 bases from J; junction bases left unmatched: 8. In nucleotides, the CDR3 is TGCAGCGTTGAAAGTGGGGGACAGGGAACCTATGGCTACACCTTC. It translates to CSVESGGQGTYGYTF.

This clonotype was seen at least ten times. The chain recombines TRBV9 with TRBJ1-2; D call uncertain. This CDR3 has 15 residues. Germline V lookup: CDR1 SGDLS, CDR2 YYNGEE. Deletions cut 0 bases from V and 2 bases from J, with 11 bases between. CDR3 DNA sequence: TGTGCCAGCAGCGTAGGGCAACATCCGAACTATGGCTACACCTTC. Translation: CASSVGQHPNYGYTF.

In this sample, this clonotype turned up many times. The CDR3 reads CASSLDRLNEQFF. For the CDR3, the DNA is TGTGCCAGCAGCCTGGACCGGTTGAATGAGCAGTTCTTC. J is TRBJ2-1 and V is TRBV7-8; no firm D call. This CDR3 has 13 residues. V was trimmed by 5 bases and J by 7 bases, leaving 12 bases between them. Germline CDR1 is SGHVS and CDR2 is FQNEAQ.

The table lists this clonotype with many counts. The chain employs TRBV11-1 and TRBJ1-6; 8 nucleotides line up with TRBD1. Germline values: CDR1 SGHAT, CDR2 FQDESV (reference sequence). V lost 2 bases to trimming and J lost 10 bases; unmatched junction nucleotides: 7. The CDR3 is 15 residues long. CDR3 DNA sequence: TGTGCCAGCAGCTTATTACAGGGGGTGAGATCACCCCTCCACTTT. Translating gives CASSLLQGVRSPLHF.

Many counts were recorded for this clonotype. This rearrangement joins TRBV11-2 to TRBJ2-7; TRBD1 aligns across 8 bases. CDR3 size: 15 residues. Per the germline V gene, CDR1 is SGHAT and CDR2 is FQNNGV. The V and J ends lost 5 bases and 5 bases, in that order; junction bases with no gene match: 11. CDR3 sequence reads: CASSTVTGVVDEQYF. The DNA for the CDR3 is TGTGCCAGCAGCACTGTGACAGGGGTAGTTGACGAGCAGTACTTC.

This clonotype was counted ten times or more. CDR3 loop: CSAPGTDLTEAFF. The CDR3 DNA follows: TGCAGTGCTCCTGGGACAGACCTCACTGAAGCTTTCTTT. V usage is TRBV20-1 and J usage is TRBJ1-1, with 7 bases matching TRBD1. The germline CDR1 and CDR2 sequences are DFQATT and SNEGSKA (reference sequence). V lost 5 bases and J lost 4; bases outside the gene matches: 7. The CDR3 runs 13 residues.

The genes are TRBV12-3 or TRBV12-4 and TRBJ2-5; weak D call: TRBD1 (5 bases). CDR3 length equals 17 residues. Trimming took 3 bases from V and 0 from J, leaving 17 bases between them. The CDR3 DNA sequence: TGTGCCAGCAGTTTCCACCGACAGTTAACGTACCAAGAGACCCAGTACTTC. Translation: CASSFHRQLTYQETQYF.

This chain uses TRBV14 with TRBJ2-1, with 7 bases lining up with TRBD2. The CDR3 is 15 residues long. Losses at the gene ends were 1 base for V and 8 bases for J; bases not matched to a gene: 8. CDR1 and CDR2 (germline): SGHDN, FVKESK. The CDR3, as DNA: TGTGCCAGCAGCCAAGTCAATGCGACTAGCCATGAGCAGTTCTTC. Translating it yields CASSQVNATSHEQFF.

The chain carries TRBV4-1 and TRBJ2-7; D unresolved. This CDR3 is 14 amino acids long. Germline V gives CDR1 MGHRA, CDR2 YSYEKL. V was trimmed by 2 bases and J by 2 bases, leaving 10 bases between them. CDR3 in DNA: TGCGCCAGCAGCCAACCTGGACGGGCCTACGAGCAGTACTTC. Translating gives CASSQPGRAYEQYF.

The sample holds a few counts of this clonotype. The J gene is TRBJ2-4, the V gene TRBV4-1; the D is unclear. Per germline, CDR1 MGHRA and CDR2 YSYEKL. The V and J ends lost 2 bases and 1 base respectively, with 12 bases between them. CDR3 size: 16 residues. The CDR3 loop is CASSQPDLRAKNIQYF. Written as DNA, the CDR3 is TGCGCCAGCAGCCAACCGGACCTGAGGGCCAAAAACATTCAGTACTTC.

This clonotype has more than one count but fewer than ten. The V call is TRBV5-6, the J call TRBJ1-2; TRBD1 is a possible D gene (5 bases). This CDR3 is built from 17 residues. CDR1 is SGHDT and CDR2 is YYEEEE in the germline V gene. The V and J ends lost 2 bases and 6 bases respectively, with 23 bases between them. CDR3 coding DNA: TGTGCCAGCAGCTTAGTTCGGCGGCAGGGAGGCTCGGATGGCTACACCTTC. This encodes CASSLVRRQGGSDGYTF.

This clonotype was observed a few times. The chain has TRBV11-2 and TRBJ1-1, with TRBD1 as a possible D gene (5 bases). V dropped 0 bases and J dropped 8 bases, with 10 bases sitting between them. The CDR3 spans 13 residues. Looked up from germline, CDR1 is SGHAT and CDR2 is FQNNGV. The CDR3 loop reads CASSLERGREAFF. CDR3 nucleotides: TGTGCCAGCAGCTTAGAAAGGGGACGGGAAGCTTTCTTT.

The chain's CDR3 is CASRRQGDTGELFF. In nucleotides, the CDR3 is TGCGCCAGTAGGCGGCAGGGTGACACCGGGGAGCTGTTTTTT. This sequence joins TRBV5-1 and TRBJ2-2; possibly TRBD1 for D (5 bases). The germline V gene has CDR1 SGHRS and CDR2 YFSETQ. The CDR3 sequence is 14 residues long. Trimming removed 8 bases from V and 3 bases from J, with 14 bases in between.

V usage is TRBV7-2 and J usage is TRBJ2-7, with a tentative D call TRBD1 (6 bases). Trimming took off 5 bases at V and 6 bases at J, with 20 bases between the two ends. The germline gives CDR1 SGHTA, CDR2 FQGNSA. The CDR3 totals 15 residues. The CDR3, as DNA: TGTGCCAGCAGCCCAGGGGTAACTAGTTATTCCGAGCAGTACTTC. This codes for CASSPGVTSYSEQYF.

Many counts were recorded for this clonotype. In DNA form, the CDR3 reads TGTGCCAGCTGGGGTGACACCGGGGAGCTGTTTTTT. This gives the protein CASWGDTGELFF. The chain joins TRBV5-6 to TRBJ2-2; D unclear. There are 12 residues in the CDR3. Trimming cost V 7 bases and J 3 bases, with 7 bases left between them. Germline lookup yields CDR1 SGHDT and CDR2 YYEEEE.

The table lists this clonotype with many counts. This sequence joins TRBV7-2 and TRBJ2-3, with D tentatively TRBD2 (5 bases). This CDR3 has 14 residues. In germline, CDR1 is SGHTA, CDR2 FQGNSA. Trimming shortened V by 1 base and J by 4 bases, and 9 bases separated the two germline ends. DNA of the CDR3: TGTGCCAGCAGCTTAGTCCGGGGTTCAGATACGCAGTATTTT. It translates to CASSLVRGSDTQYF.

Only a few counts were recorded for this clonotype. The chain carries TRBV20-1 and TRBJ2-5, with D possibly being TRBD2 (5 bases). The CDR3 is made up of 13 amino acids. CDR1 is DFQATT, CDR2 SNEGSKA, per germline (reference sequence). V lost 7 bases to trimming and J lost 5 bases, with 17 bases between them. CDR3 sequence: CSGVPLAWETQYF. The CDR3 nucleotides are TGCAGTGGTGTCCCGCTAGCCTGGGAGACCCAGTACTTC.

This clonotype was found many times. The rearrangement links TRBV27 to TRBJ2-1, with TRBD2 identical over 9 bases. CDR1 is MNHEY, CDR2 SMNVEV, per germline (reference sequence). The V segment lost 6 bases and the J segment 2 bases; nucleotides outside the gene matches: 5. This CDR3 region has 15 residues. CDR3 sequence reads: CASSLSGSTYNEQFF. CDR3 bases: TGTGCCAGCAGCCTTAGCGGGAGCACCTACAATGAGCAGTTCTTC.

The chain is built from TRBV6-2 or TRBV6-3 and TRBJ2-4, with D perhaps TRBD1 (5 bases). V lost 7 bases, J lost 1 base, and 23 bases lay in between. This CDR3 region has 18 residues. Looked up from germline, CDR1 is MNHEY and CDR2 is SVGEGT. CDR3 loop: CASKGQLGRVGAKNIQYF. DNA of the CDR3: TGTGCCAGCAAAGGACAACTCGGACGCGTTGGCGCCAAAAACATTCAGTACTTC.

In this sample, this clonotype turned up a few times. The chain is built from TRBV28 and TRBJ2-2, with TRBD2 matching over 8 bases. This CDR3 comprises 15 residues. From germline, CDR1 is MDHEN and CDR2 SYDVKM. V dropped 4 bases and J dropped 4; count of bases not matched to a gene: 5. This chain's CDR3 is CASSSREGGTGELFF. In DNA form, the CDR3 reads TGTGCCAGCAGTTCCCGGGAGGGCGGCACCGGGGAGCTGTTTTTT.

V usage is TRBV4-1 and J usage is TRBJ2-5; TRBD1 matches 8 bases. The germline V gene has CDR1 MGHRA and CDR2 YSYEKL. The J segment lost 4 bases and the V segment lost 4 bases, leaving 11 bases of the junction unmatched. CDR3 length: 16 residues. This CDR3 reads CASSPPGQGRGETQYF. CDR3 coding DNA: TGCGCCAGCAGCCCCCCCGGACAGGGTAGAGGAGAGACCCAGTACTTC.

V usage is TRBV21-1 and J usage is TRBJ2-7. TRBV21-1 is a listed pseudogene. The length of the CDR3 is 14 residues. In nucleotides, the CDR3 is TGTGCCAGCAGCGATTGGACGGTGTCCTACGAGCAGTACTTC. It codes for CASSDWTVSYEQYF.

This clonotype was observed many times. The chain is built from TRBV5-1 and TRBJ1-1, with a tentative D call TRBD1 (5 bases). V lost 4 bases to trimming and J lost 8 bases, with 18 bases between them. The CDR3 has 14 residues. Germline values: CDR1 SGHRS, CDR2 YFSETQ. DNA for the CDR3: TGCGCCAGCAGCCTTAACAGTGGGACCGTAGAAGCTTTCTTT. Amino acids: CASSLNSGTVEAFF.

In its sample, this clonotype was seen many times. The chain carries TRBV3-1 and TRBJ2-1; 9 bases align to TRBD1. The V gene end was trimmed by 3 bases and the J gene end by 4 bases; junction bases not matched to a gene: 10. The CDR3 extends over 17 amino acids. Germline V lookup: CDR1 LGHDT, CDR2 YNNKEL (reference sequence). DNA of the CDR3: TGTGCCAGCAGCCACACCCCCGGGACAGGGTTGTACAATGAGCAGTTCTTC. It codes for CASSHTPGTGLYNEQFF.

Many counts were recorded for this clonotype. The CDR3 DNA follows: TGTGCCAGCAGCTTCGCCGGGACGAACAATGAGCAGTTCTTC. Translation gives CASSFAGTNNEQFF. The chain links TRBV7-9 to TRBJ2-1; D may correspond to TRBD1 or TRBD2 (5 bases each). Germline V gene data show CDR1 as SEHNR and CDR2 as FQNEAQ (reference sequence). Trimming stripped 3 bases from V and 5 bases from J, with 11 bases between. The length of the CDR3 is 14 residues.

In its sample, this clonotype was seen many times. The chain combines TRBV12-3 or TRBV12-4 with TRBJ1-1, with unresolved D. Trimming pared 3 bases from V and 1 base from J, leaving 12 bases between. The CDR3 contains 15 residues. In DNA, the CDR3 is TGTGCCAGCAGTTTGGTAACACCCAAGAACACTGAAGCTTTCTTT. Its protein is CASSLVTPKNTEAFF.

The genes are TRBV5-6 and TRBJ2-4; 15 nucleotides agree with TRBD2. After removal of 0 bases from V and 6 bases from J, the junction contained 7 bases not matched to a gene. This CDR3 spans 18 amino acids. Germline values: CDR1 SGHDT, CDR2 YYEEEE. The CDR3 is CASSLAGLAGGRGNIQYF. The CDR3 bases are TGTGCCAGCAGCTTGGCCGGACTAGCGGGGGGGCGCGGAAACATTCAGTACTTC.